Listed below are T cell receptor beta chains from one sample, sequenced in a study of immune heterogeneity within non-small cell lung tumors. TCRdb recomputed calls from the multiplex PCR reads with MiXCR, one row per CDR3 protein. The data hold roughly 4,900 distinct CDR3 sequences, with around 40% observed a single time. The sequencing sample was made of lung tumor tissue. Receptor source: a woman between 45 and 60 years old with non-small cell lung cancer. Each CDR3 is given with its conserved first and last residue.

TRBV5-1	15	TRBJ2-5	CASNPGLAAQETQYF
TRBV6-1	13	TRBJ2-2	CASSEGDTGELFF
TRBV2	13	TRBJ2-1	CASQQFLGNEQFF
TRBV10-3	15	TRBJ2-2	CAISELSAASGELFF
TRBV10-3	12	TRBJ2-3	CAISERGDTQYF
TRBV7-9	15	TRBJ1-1	CASSLGTLQGTEAFF
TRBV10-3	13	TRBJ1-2	CAISLQGNYGYTF
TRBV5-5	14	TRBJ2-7	CASSGGSITYEQYF
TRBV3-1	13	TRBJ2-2	CASSPGRGGELFF
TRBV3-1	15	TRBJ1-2	CASSQDSSGRIGYTF
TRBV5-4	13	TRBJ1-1	CASSPGRLTEAFF
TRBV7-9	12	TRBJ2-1	CASRWGWDEQFF
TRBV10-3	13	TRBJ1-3	CAIRERIGNTIYF
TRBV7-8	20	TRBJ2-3	CASSPRDRIAGGANTDTQYF
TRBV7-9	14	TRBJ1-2	CASSFDGGVTGYTF
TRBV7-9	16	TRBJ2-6	CASSLAAVLGANVLTF
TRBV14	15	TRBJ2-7	CASSQEVATEYEQYF
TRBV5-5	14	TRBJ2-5	CASSFGPAGETQYF
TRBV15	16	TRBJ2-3	CATSRRGQGGTDTQYF
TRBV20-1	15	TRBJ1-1	CSARDPRQGSTEAFF
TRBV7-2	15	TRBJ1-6	CASSLGGAGNSPLHF
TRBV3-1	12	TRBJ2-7	CASSPQGAEQYF
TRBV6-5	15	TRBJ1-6	CASSYTTGVDSPLHF
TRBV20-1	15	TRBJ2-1	CSAGLAGGPYNEQFF
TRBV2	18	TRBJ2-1	CASTGLGSPVDSYNEQFF
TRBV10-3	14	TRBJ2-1	CAIGLAQANNEQFF
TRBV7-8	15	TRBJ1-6	CASSPAGTGTAGTHF
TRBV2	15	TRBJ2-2	CASGVPGQGTGELFF
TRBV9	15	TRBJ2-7	CASSVDPLPSDEQYF
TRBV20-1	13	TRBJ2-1	CSLLWGPGNEQFF
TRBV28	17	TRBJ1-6	CASSFPPRTGGNSPLHF
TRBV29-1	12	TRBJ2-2	CSATGSVGELFF
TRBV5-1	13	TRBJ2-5	CASSPGLEETQYF
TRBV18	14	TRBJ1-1	CASSPSRESTEAFF
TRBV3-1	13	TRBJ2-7	CASSRQGAYEQYF
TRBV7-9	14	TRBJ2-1	CASSLGASYNEQFF
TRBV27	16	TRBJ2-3	CASLTSGGSSTDTQYF
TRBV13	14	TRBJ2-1	CASNWDRQVNEQFF
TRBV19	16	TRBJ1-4	CASKPGNTATNEKLFF
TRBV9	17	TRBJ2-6	CASSLIMGQAGANVLTF
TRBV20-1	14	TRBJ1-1	CSALRGQGGTEAFF
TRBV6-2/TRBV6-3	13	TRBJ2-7	CASKRDGSYEQYF
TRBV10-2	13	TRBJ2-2	CASAGANTGELFF
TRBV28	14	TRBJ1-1	CASSIASKNTEAFF
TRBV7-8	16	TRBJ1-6	CASSLAGGAGNSPLHF
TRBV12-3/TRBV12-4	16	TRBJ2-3	CASSSLGEVKTDTQYF
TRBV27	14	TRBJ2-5	CASRLAGGDETQYF
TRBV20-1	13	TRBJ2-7	CSARNSHLGEQYF